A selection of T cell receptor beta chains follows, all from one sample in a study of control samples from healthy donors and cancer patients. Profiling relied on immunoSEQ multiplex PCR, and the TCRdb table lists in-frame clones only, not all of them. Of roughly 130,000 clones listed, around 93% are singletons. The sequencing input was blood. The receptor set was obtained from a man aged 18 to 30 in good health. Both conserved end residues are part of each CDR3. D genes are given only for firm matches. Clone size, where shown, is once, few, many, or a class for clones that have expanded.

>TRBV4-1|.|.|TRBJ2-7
CASSQGIGGFEQYF
TGCGCCAGCAGCCAAGGGATCGGGGGTTTCGAGCAGTACTTC
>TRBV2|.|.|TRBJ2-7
CASNGIGITYEQYF
TGTGCCAGCAACGGGATAGGTATTACCTACGAGCAGTACTTC
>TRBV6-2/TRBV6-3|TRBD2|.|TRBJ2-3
CASSYMRGGVSDTQYF
TGTGCCAGCAGTTACATGCGGGGGGGCGTTTCAGATACGCAGTATTTT
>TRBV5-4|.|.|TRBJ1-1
CASSLAIGSGTEAFF
TGTGCCAGCAGCTTGGCCATAGGGTCGGGCACTGAAGCTTTCTTT
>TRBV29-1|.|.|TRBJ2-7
CSVRQAYEQYF
TGCAGCGTGCGGCAGGCCTACGAGCAGTACTTC
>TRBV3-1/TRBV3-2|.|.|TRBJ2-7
CASSQTLSSTPYEQYF
TGTGCCAGCAGCCAAACTCTCTCCAGTACACCCTACGAGCAGTACTTC
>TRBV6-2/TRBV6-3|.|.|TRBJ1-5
CASSYSAGGRGNQPQHF
TGTGCCAGCAGTTACTCAGCGGGGGGCAGGGGCAATCAGCCCCAGCATTTT
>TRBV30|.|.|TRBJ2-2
CAWSRDTGELFF
TGTGCCTGGAGTCGAGACACCGGGGAGCTGTTTTTT
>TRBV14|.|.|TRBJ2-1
CASSQPATGYNEQFF
TGTGCCAGCAGCCAACCAGCGACGGGATACAATGAGCAGTTCTTC
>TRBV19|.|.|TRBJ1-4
CASQWGPSRFREKLFF
TGTGCCAGTCAGTGGGGACCATCCCGCTTCCGGGAAAAACTGTTTTTT
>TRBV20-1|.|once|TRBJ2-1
CSGGYYNEQFF
TGCAGTGGGGGTTATTACAATGAGCAGTTCTTC
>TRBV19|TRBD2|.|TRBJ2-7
CATGTSGAYEQYF
TGTGCTACAGGGACTAGCGGAGCCTACGAGCAGTACTTC
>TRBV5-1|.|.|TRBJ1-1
CASSFEWGHQNTEAFF
TGCGCCAGCAGCTTTGAATGGGGACACCAAAACACTGAAGCTTTCTTT
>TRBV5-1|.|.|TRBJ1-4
CASSLAGREHEKLFF
TGCGCCAGCAGCTTGGCTGGGAGGGAACATGAAAAACTGTTTTTT
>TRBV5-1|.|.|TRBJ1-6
CASSLDSAGWNSPLHF
TGCGCCAGCAGCTTGGATTCGGCAGGGTGGAATTCACCCCTCCACTTT
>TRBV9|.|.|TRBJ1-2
CASSVGWGLNYGYTF
TGTGCCAGCAGCGTAGGATGGGGCCTGAACTATGGCTACACCTTC
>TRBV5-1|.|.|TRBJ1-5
CASSPGSNQPQHF
TGCGCCAGCAGCCCGGGGAGCAATCAGCCCCAGCATTTT
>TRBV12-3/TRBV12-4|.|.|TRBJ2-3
CASSGADTQYF
TGTGCCAGCTCAGGGGCAGATACGCAGTATTTT
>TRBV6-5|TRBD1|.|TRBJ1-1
CASSWTGRGEAFF
TGTGCCAGCAGTTGGACAGGGCGCGGTGAAGCTTTCTTT
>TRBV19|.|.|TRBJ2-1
CASSILWGGRYNEQFF
TGTGCCAGTAGTATTTTATGGGGGGGCCGTTACAATGAGCAGTTCTTC
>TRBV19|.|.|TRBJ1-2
CASIAAGHYGYTF
TGTGCCAGTATAGCAGCAGGGCACTATGGCTACACCTTC
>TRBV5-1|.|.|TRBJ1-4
CASSLGYNTNEKLFF
TGCGCCAGCAGCTTGGGATACAACACTAATGAAAAACTGTTTTTT
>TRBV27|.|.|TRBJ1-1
CASSYGYNTEAFF
TGTGCCAGCAGTTACGGGTATAACACTGAAGCTTTCTTT
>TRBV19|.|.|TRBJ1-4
CASSMAGGSEKLFF
TGTGCCAGTAGTATGGCTGGGGGCAGTGAAAAACTGTTTTTT
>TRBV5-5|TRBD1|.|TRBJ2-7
CASRQTGAPYEQYF
TGTGCCAGCAGACAGACAGGGGCACCCTACGAGCAGTACTTC
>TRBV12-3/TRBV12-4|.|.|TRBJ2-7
CASSPQGRHEQYF
TGTGCCAGCAGTCCACAAGGTAGGCACGAGCAGTACTTC
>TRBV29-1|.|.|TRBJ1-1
CSAGQMNTEAFF
TGCAGCGCCGGACAGATGAACACTGAAGCTTTCTTT
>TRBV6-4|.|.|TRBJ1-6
CASSDQGSGSPLHF
TGTGCCAGCAGTGACCAGGGATCAGGATCACCCCTCCACTTT
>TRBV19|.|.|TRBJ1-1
CASSIHSIENTEAFF
TGTGCCAGTAGTATACATAGCATAGAAAACACTGAAGCTTTCTTT
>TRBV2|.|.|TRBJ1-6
CASRHRDSDSPLHF
TGTGCCAGCAGACACCGGGACTCGGATTCACCCCTCCACTTT
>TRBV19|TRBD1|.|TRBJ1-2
CASRQGNYGYTF
TGTGCCAGTAGACAGGGGAACTATGGCTACACCTTC